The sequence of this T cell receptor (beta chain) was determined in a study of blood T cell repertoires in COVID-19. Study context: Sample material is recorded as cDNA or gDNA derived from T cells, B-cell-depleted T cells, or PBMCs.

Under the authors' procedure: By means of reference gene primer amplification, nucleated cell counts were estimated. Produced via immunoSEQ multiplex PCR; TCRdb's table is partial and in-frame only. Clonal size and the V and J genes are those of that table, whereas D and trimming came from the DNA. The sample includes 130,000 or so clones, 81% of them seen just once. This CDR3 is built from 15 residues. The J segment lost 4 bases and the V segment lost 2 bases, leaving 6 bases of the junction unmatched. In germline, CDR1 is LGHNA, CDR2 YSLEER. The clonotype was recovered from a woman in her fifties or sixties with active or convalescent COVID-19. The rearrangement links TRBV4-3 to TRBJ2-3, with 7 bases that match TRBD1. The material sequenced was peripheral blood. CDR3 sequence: CASSQQTGFADTQYF. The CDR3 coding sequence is TGCGCCAGCAGCCAACAGACAGGGTTTGCAGATACGCAGTATTTT.